The clone carrying this T cell receptor beta chain was detected only once. This specimen belongs to a study of blood T cell repertoires in COVID-19. Original methodology: Scientists estimated how many nucleated cells there were by amplifying reference gene primers. This table comes from immunoSEQ multiplex PCR, and its TCRdb copy is limited to in-frame clones, with some not included. V and J calls and clone size are copied from that table; D and trimming were computed from the DNA. The sample includes 200,000 to 300,000 clones, about 91% of them seen just once. V was pared by 5 bases and J by 4 bases, with 12 bases between. This CDR3 is built from 13 residues. CDR1 and CDR2 (germline): MNHNY, SVGAGI (reference sequence).

The V call is TRBV6-6, the J call TRBJ2-7; D is possibly TRBD2 (6 bases). The source of this sequence is a person between 18 and 35 years old with COVID-19, enrolled during active disease. Material: peripheral blood. CDR3 sequence reads: CASSTPGLYEQYF. CDR3 nucleotide sequence: TGTGCCAGCAGTACGCCGGGACTTTACGAGCAGTACTTC.